These 21 T cell receptor beta chains originate from one sample sequenced in a study of identical twins. TCRdb passed the 5' RACE reads through MiXCR, listing each CDR3 protein once. Here the sample spans 400,000 to 500,000 distinct CDR3 sequences, around 20% being singletons. The sample comprised naive T cells sorted from blood. These receptors were obtained from a man aged 45-65 years in good health.

The V and J genes are TRBV7-2 and TRBJ2-1; 8 nucleotides agree with TRBD1. Per the germline V gene, CDR1 is SGHTA and CDR2 is FQGNSA. V was pared by 5 bases and J by 7 bases, with 10 bases of the junction left unmatched. This CDR3 region has 15 residues. The CDR3 DNA follows: TGTGCCAGCAGCAAGACCTGGGACAGGTTGAATGAGCAGTTCTTC. Its translation is CASSKTWDRLNEQFF.

In its sample, this clonotype was seen many times. The CDR3 sequence is CASSETLGETQYF. CDR3 nucleotides: TGTGCCAGCAGTGAGACCTTGGGGGAGACCCAGTACTTC. The chain links TRBV25-1 to TRBJ2-5, with no clear D. This CDR3 has 13 amino acids. Per germline, CDR1 MGHDK and CDR2 SYGVNS. Trimming stripped 3 bases from V and 5 bases from J, with 10 bases between.

This clonotype has a count of ten or more. The chain carries TRBV4-3 and TRBJ1-3; D gene unclear. The CDR3 contains 15 residues. Germline CDR1 and CDR2: LGHNA and YSLEER. Trimming cost V 0 bases and J 0 bases, with 6 bases left between them. The chain's CDR3 is CASSQDLSSGNTIYF. CDR3 in DNA: TGCGCCAGCAGCCAAGATTTGAGCTCTGGAAACACCATATATTTT.

This clonotype was observed a few times. The chain has TRBV28 and TRBJ2-7, with no clear D. The CDR3 has 11 residues. Trimming cost V 4 bases and J 5 bases, with 6 bases left between them. From germline, CDR1 is MDHEN and CDR2 SYDVKM. The CDR3 bases are TGTGCCAGCAGTTCCCAACACGAGCAGTACTTC. It translates to CASSSQHEQYF. The full variable domain, rest sourced from reference TRBV28 and TRBJ2-7, is DVKVTQSSRYLVKRTGEKVFLECVQDMDHENMFWYRQDPGLGLRLIYFSYDVKMKEKGDIPEGYSVSREKKERFSLILESASTNQTSMYLCASSSQHEQYFGPGTRLTVT.

DNA of the CDR3: TGTGCCAGCAGTTATGCGAGAGGAGACTATGGCTACACCTTC. Its translation: CASSYARGDYGYTF. The J gene is TRBJ1-2, the V gene TRBV28; D remains ambiguous. This CDR3 spans 14 amino acids. The V and J ends lost 4 bases and 3 bases respectively, with 12 bases between them. Germline CDR1 is MDHEN and CDR2 is SYDVKM.

At least ten counts were recorded for this clonotype. This chain connects TRBV6-5 to TRBJ1-4, with TRBD1 identical over 8 bases. V trimming: 4 bases; J trimming: 8 bases; junction bases outside the gene matches: 6. This CDR3 comprises 14 residues. The germline V gene has CDR1 MNHEY and CDR2 SVGAGI. The CDR3 protein is CASSSDRGNEKLFF. The CDR3 nucleotides read TGTGCCAGCAGTTCCGACAGGGGCAACGAAAAACTGTTTTTT.

This clonotype was seen a handful of times. The genes are TRBV5-1 and TRBJ1-1; no firm D call. CDR3 size: 14 residues. Germline CDR1 is SGHRS and CDR2 is YFSETQ. The ends were cut back, 1 base at V and 1 base at J, with 8 bases in the middle. CDR3 region: CASSLTTSNTEAFF. CDR3 in DNA: TGCGCCAGCAGCTTGACGACCTCGAACACTGAAGCTTTCTTT.

This chain links TRBV11-2 with TRBJ2-7; weak D call: TRBD1 (6 bases). Germline V gene data show CDR1 as SGHAT and CDR2 as FQNNGV. Trimming stripped 4 bases from V and 3 bases from J, with 13 bases between. The CDR3 loop spans 14 amino acids. This CDR3 reads CASSSFKGGYEQYF. The CDR3 region has the DNA TGTGCCAGCAGCTCCTTTAAAGGGGGCTACGAGCAGTACTTC.

In this sample, this clonotype turned up a few times. This sequence joins TRBV12-3 or TRBV12-4 and TRBJ1-5; D gene ambiguous. CDR3 length: 15 amino acids. Trimming shortened V by 6 bases and J by 0 bases, and 12 bases separated the two germline ends. The CDR3 loop reads CASRRSGDSNQPQHF. CDR3 nucleotide sequence: TGTGCCAGCAGAAGGTCTGGGGATAGCAATCAGCCCCAGCATTTT.

There are many counts of this clonotype. The CDR3 region has the DNA TGTGCCAGCAGTTACATTGGTCCCAATCAGCCCCAGCATTTT. This codes for CASSYIGPNQPQHF. This chain uses TRBV6-2 or TRBV6-3 with TRBJ1-5; D is ambiguous. This CDR3 region has 14 residues. Germline V lookup: CDR1 MNHEY, CDR2 SVGEGT. V was cut by 2 bases and J by 3 bases, with 8 bases left in between.

The genes are TRBV7-9 and TRBJ2-1; TRBD1 might be the D (5 bases). Looked up from germline, CDR1 is SEHNR and CDR2 is FQNEAQ (reference sequence). Trimming took off 0 bases at V and 9 bases at J, with 9 bases between the two ends. The CDR3 contains 13 residues. This CDR3 is CASSLASGIEQFF. As DNA, the CDR3 is TGTGCCAGCAGCTTAGCGTCAGGGATTGAGCAGTTCTTC.

The chain is built from TRBV7-6 and TRBJ2-3; 9 bases agree with TRBD2. V lost 4 bases and J lost 4; bases outside the gene matches: 9. The germline V gene has CDR1 SGHVS and CDR2 FNYEAQ. This CDR3 region has 16 residues. CDR3 sequence (DNA): TGTGCCAGCAGCTCGGTCGGCGGGAGGGCCGCAGATACGCAGTATTTT. This encodes CASSSVGGRAADTQYF. Filled out from reference TRBV7-6 and TRBJ2-3, the complete variable domain reads GAGVSQSPRYKVTKRGQDVALRCDPISGHVSLYWYRQALGQGPEFLTYFNYEAQQDKSGLPNDRFSAERPEGSISTLTIQRTEQRDSAMYRCASSSVGGRAADTQYFGPGTRLTVL.

To note about this clonotype: One base away lies a much larger clone, so this may be a sequencing read error. CDR3 bases: TGTGCCAGCAGTTCCGGGATCTCGCGAGAGACCCAGTCCTTC. Translation: CASSSGISRETQSF. V is TRBV27 and J is TRBJ2-5; weak D call: TRBD2 (5 bases). This CDR3 region has 14 residues. Germline values: CDR1 MNHEY, CDR2 SMNVEV (reference sequence).

About this clonotype: This sequence may be a read error, since a much larger clone differs from it by one base. The chain employs TRBV29-1 and TRBJ2-7; 13 bases line up with TRBD2. The closer fit of TRBJ2-1 to the DNA end suggests the J call may be wrong. Germline loops: CDR1 SQVTM, CDR2 ANQGSEA. The CDR3 length is 14 residues. The CDR3 spells CSAGTSGTLREQFF. The CDR3 DNA reads TGCAGCGCTGGGACTAGCGGGACGTTGAGGGAGCAGTTCTTC.

This clonotype was observed at least ten times. V gene TRBV3-1 combines with J gene TRBJ2-5; D is uncertain. Looked up from germline, CDR1 is LGHDT and CDR2 is YNNKEL (reference sequence). The ends were cut back, 1 base at V and 5 bases at J, with 8 bases in the middle. This CDR3 is built from 13 residues. Here the CDR3 reads CASSQGVRETQYF. The CDR3 DNA reads TGTGCCAGCAGCCAAGGAGTGCGGGAGACCCAGTACTTC.

A few counts support this clonotype. The CDR3 nucleotides read TGCAGCGTTGGTGGGACTAGCGGACGAACCTACGAGCAGTACTTC. Translation: CSVGGTSGRTYEQYF. The chain uses TRBV29-1 and TRBJ2-7; 11 nucleotides line up with TRBD2. CDR1 SQVTM and CDR2 ANQGSEA come from the germline V gene. The CDR3 sequence is 15 residues long. V gave up 4 bases and J gave up 2 bases; unmatched junction bases: 7.

CDR3 residues: CASSLQPEYYEQYF. CDR3 bases: TGTGCCAGCAGTCTTCAACCCGAGTATTACGAGCAGTACTTC. The chain has TRBV6-1 and TRBJ2-7, with no clear D. The CDR3 is 14 amino acids. V was trimmed by 5 bases and J by 4 bases, leaving 15 bases between them. CDR1 and CDR2 from the germline V gene are MNHNS and SASEGT.

The chain has TRBV7-9 and TRBJ2-2, with 10 bases identical to TRBD2. The CDR3 spans 16 residues. With V trimmed by 5 bases and J by 1 base, 4 bases remained unmatched. Germline CDR1 SEHNR, CDR2 FQNEAQ (reference sequence). CDR3 DNA sequence: TGTGCCAGCAGCGCAGGGACTAGCGTGAACACCGGGGAGCTGTTTTTT. Its translation is CASSAGTSVNTGELFF.

The chain recombines TRBV7-9 with TRBJ1-3, with 7 nucleotides matching TRBD1. V shed 3 bases, J shed 4 bases, and the junction held 6 bases outside the gene matches. The CDR3 consists of 15 residues. Germline-derived CDR1 and CDR2 are SEHNR and FQNEAQ (reference sequence). The CDR3 DNA reads TGTGCCAGCAGCTTCGCTCTGACAGGGGGAAACACCATATATTTT. Its translation is CASSFALTGGNTIYF.

V usage is TRBV7-2 and J usage is TRBJ2-7; 7 positions agree with TRBD1. Trimming cost V 2 bases and J 0 bases; bases outside gene matches: 7. Germline V gene sequence: CDR1 SGHTA, CDR2 FQGNSA. The CDR3 loop spans 16 amino acids. The CDR3 nucleotides are TGTGCCAGCAGCTTATCTGAGGGACAGTTCTCCTACGAGCAGTACTTC. Residues: CASSLSEGQFSYEQYF.

The CDR3 loop is CASSLFGGSYNSPLHF. CDR3 sequence (DNA): TGTGCCAGCAGTTTATTTGGGGGCTCCTATAATTCACCCCTCCACTTT. This chain links TRBV27 with TRBJ1-6, with TRBD1 as a possible D gene (5 bases). The CDR3 runs 16 residues. Trimming removed 1 base from V and 0 bases from J, with 7 bases in between. Germline lookup yields CDR1 MNHEY and CDR2 SMNVEV (reference sequence).